Below are 3 T cell receptor beta chains sequenced from a single sample in a study of cytotoxic CD8 clonotypes in ibrutinib-treated CLL. Clones were read by immunoSEQ multiplex PCR, and TCRdb kept only the in-frame ones, dropping some. The repertoire holds around 70,000 clones, with 80% as singletons. This specimen was PBMCs, taken at disease progression, from a patient treated with ibrutinib. Source of these receptors: a human donor with chronic lymphocytic leukemia.

The V and J genes are TRBV5-1 and TRBJ1-4; D is unresolved. The CDR3 is 11 residues long. V was shortened by 4 bases and J by 5 bases, with 3 bases between the two germline ends. Germline assignment: CDR1 SGHRS and CDR2 YFSETQ. CDR3 region: CASSKNEKLFF. In DNA, the CDR3 is TGCGCCAGCAGCAAGAATGAAAAACTGTTTTTT.

The genes are TRBV6-1 and TRBJ1-1, with D unresolved. CDR1 and CDR2 (germline): MNHNS, SASEGT. The V gene lost 4 bases and the J gene lost 2 bases, with 11 bases spanning the gap. This CDR3 has 14 amino acids. The CDR3 protein is CASSVLRENTEAFF. DNA for the CDR3: TGTGCCAGCAGTGTACTACGGGAAAACACTGAAGCTTTCTTT.

This clone occurred once. The chain links TRBV29-1 to TRBJ1-1; 7 bases fit TRBD1. V trimming: 7 bases; J trimming: 0 bases; junction bases outside the gene matches: 5. The CDR3 has 13 residues. In germline, CDR1 is SQVTM, CDR2 ANQGSEA. The CDR3 here is CSAPGQLNTEAFF. DNA of the CDR3: TGCAGCGCCCCGGGACAGTTGAACACTGAAGCTTTCTTT.